These 28 T cell receptor beta chains share one sample of origin, sequenced in a study of blood T cell repertoires in COVID-19. The data were produced by immunoSEQ multiplex PCR, yet TCRdb's version contains in-frame clones alone and is incomplete. The table includes around 280,000 clones, about 88% detected once. Sequenced material: peripheral blood. All receptors come from a woman aged 30 to 39 with COVID-19, enrolled during active disease.

The rearrangement links TRBV14 to TRBJ2-7; 13 positions agree with TRBD2. Unmatched junction bases numbered 8, after V lost 5 bases and J lost 7 bases. CDR3 length equals 15 residues. Germline values: CDR1 SGHDN, CDR2 FVKESK. CDR3 in amino acids: CASSFGLAGVSEQYF. As DNA, the CDR3 is TGTGCCAGCAGCTTCGGACTAGCGGGAGTAAGTGAGCAGTACTTC.

The chain links TRBV19 to TRBJ2-5; perhaps TRBD2 as D (6 bases). Germline CDR1 LNHDA, CDR2 SQIVND (reference sequence). Between the trimmed V and J ends, which lost 11 bases and 2 bases, there was a span of 15 bases. This CDR3 is 13 amino acids long. The CDR3 region has the DNA TGTGCCCCCAACCGGCGGGAACAAGAGACCCAGTACTTC. It is translated as CAPNRREQETQYF.

The rearrangement uses TRBV6-5 and TRBJ2-7, with 10 bases identical to TRBD1. The CDR3 totals 15 residues. The ends lost 6 bases at V and 4 bases at J; junction bases unmatched: 9. CDR1 is MNHEY and CDR2 is SVGAGI in the germline V gene. The chain's CDR3 is CASRLEDRGSYEQYF. For the CDR3, the DNA is TGTGCCAGCAGGCTTGAGGACAGGGGGTCGTACGAGCAGTACTTC.

The gene calls are TRBV5-4 and TRBJ2-3; D not resolved. This CDR3 has 12 residues. Trimming stripped 4 bases from V and 0 bases from J, with 3 bases between. Germline V CDR1 and CDR2: SGHNT, YYREEE (reference sequence). CDR3 sequence reads: CASSLSTDTQYF. The DNA of the CDR3 is TGTGCCAGCAGCCTTAGCACAGATACGCAGTATTTT.

The rearrangement links TRBV6-5 to TRBJ2-4; perhaps TRBD1 as D (5 bases). Trimming stripped 3 bases from V and 8 bases from J, with 14 bases between. Per the germline V gene, CDR1 is MNHEY and CDR2 is SVGAGI. CDR3 size: 14 residues. DNA for the CDR3: TGTGCCAGCAGTTATCAAACAGGTGGGGACATTCAGTACTTC. Protein: CASSYQTGGDIQYF.

The rearrangement uses TRBV28 and TRBJ1-4, with D tentatively TRBD1 (5 bases). The CDR3 length is 13 residues. The germline V gene has CDR1 MDHEN and CDR2 SYDVKM. Trimming took 3 bases from V and 12 from J, leaving 14 bases between them. For the CDR3, the DNA is TGTGCCAGCAGTTTGCGGGGGATAGCGGAACTGTTTTTT. Encoded protein: CASSLRGIAELFF.

V is TRBV27 and J is TRBJ2-7; 7 positions agree with TRBD2. Germline CDR1 and CDR2: MNHEY and SMNVEV (reference sequence). This CDR3 has 15 amino acids. V was pared by 5 bases and J by 7 bases, with 14 bases of the junction left unmatched. For the CDR3, the DNA is TGTGCCAGCAGTCCACCTAGGGGAGGGCCCTGGGAGCAGTACTTC. It encodes CASSPPRGGPWEQYF.

The chain uses TRBV18 and TRBJ2-7, with TRBD1 as a possible D gene (6 bases). The CDR3 spans 14 residues. Trimming pared 4 bases from V and 5 bases from J, leaving 15 bases between. Germline CDR1 and CDR2: KGHSH and LQKENI. CDR3 protein: CASSRRDTRNEQYF. The CDR3 region has the DNA TGTGCCAGCTCACGCCGGGACACCAGGAACGAGCAGTACTTC.

This chain uses TRBV5-4 with TRBJ1-2; 8 nucleotides align to TRBD1. CDR3 size: 14 residues. Germline CDR1 and CDR2: SGHNT and YYREEE (reference sequence). The ends lost 4 bases at V and 4 bases at J; junction bases unmatched: 6. CDR3 bases: TGTGCCAGCAGCGTAGGACAGGGCTTCTATGGCTACACCTTC. This gives the protein CASSVGQGFYGYTF. Combining the CDR3 with reference TRBV5-4 and TRBJ1-2 gives the whole variable domain ETGVTQSPTHLIKTRGQQVTLRCSSQSGHNTVSWYQQALGQGPQFIFQYYREEENGRGNFPPRFSGLQFPNYSSELNVNALELDDSALYLCASSVGQGFYGYTFGSGTRLTVV.

V is TRBV30 and J is TRBJ2-7, with 10 bases that match TRBD1. Trimming removed 4 bases from V and 5 bases from J; junction bases left unmatched: 5. The CDR3 runs to 13 residues. The germline V gene has CDR1 GTSNPN and CDR2 SVGIG (reference sequence). The CDR3 nucleotides read TGTGCCTGGACCAGGGACAGGGGCCACGAGCAGTACTTC. Its protein is CAWTRDRGHEQYF.

V usage is TRBV19 and J usage is TRBJ2-2; 9 nucleotides align to TRBD1. The CDR3 extends over 16 amino acids. From germline, CDR1 is LNHDA and CDR2 SQIVND (reference sequence). With V trimmed by 8 bases and J by 1 base, 8 bases remained unmatched. The CDR3, as DNA: TGTGCCAGTTGGCCCGCGGGACAGGGGAACACCGGGGAGCTGTTTTTT. It encodes CASWPAGQGNTGELFF.

V is TRBV6-2 or TRBV6-3 and J is TRBJ2-7, with 10 bases fitting TRBD1. V shed 6 bases, J shed 5 bases, and the junction held 10 bases outside the gene matches. Germline V gives CDR1 MNHEY, CDR2 SVGEGT. The CDR3 has 15 residues. The CDR3 DNA is TGTGCCAGCAGCCGTAAGACAGGGGGCTTCCACGAGCAGTACTTC. It translates to CASSRKTGGFHEQYF.

The chain links TRBV5-1 to TRBJ2-7; 8 bases agree with TRBD2. V was clipped by 4 bases and J by 2 bases; unmatched bases: 5. The length of the CDR3 is 14 residues. The V gene's germline CDR1 is SGHRS and CDR2 YFSETQ. The CDR3 nucleotides read TGCGCCAGCAGCAGTACAGCGGGAGCCTACGAGCAGTACTTC. Its protein is CASSSTAGAYEQYF.

The genes are TRBV4-1 and TRBJ1-1; TRBD1 agrees at 9 bases. Looked up from germline, CDR1 is MGHRA and CDR2 is YSYEKL. The CDR3 length is 14 residues. V gave up 1 base and J gave up 7 bases; unmatched junction bases: 4. The DNA of the CDR3 is TGCGCCAGCAGCCAAGTTACAGGGGGCGGTGAAGCTTTCTTT. This encodes CASSQVTGGGEAFF.

The J gene is TRBJ1-1, the V gene TRBV4-1, with D maybe TRBD1 (5 bases). Germline assignment: CDR1 MGHRA and CDR2 YSYEKL. The V and J ends lost 3 bases and 3 bases respectively, with 14 bases between them. This CDR3 comprises 15 residues. CDR3 bases: TGCGCCAGCAGCCACGACACGCAGGGATACACTGAAGCTTTCTTT. It encodes CASSHDTQGYTEAFF.

This clone was counted between two and nine times. This chain links TRBV28 with TRBJ1-2; possibly TRBD1 for D (5 bases). Germline-derived CDR1 and CDR2 are MDHEN and SYDVKM. Trimming took 7 bases from V and 3 from J, leaving 12 bases between them. The CDR3 spans 13 residues. CDR3 residues: CASTAGPYYGYTF. The CDR3 nucleotides read TGTGCCAGCACAGCGGGGCCGTACTATGGCTACACCTTC.

This sequence joins TRBV28 and TRBJ1-1, with D unclear. V shed 4 bases and J shed 4 bases, with 7 bases lying between them. This CDR3 is 12 amino acids long. Germline values: CDR1 MDHEN, CDR2 SYDVKM. Here the CDR3 DNA reads TGTGCCAGCAGTTACCAGGTCACTGAAGCTTTCTTT. This encodes CASSYQVTEAFF.

The CDR3 coding sequence is TGTGCCAGCTCACCTGGGACAGCGGATCAGCCCCAGCATTTT. Protein: CASSPGTADQPQHF. The J gene is TRBJ1-5, the V gene TRBV18, with TRBD1 matching over 7 bases. J gave up 5 bases and V 3 bases, and 4 bases lay outside the gene matches. There are 14 residues in the CDR3. The V gene's germline CDR1 is KGHSH and CDR2 LQKENI.

A few counts support this clone. The rearrangement links TRBV6-4 to TRBJ2-3, with D possibly matching TRBD2 (6 bases). This CDR3 has 13 residues. Germline V CDR1 and CDR2: MRHNA, SNTAGT. V was shortened by 5 bases and J by 3 bases, with 9 bases between the two germline ends. The CDR3 here is CASSTGTTDTQYF. In DNA, the CDR3 is TGTGCCAGCAGTACCGGGACTACAGATACGCAGTATTTT.

This chain links TRBV4-1 with TRBJ1-1; D is possibly TRBD1 (5 bases). V lost 7 bases and J 2 bases, leaving 11 bases between the germline ends. The CDR3 is 13 residues long. Germline V CDR1 and CDR2: MGHRA, YSYEKL. In DNA form, the CDR3 reads TGCGCCAGCATCGGGGGGGGTAACACTGAAGCTTTCTTT. This gives the protein CASIGGGNTEAFF.

The chain combines TRBV4-1 with TRBJ2-3; TRBD2 matches at 8 bases. From germline, CDR1 is MGHRA and CDR2 YSYEKL. The CDR3 spans 17 residues. V trimming: 1 base; J trimming: 3 bases; junction bases outside the gene matches: 9. As DNA, the CDR3 is TGCGCCAGCAGCCAAGTGGACCTTAGCGGGACGACAGATACGCAGTATTTT. Translated, it gives CASSQVDLSGTTDTQYF.

The chain recombines TRBV10-3 with TRBJ2-3, with 11 bases fitting TRBD2. The ends lost 10 bases at V and 0 bases at J; junction bases unmatched: 9. This CDR3 has 16 residues. Germline V gene data show CDR1 as ENHRY and CDR2 as SYGVKD. The CDR3 loop reads CATVGLAVSSTDTQYF. The CDR3, as DNA: TGTGCCACCGTGGGACTAGCGGTCTCTAGCACAGATACGCAGTATTTT.

The chain carries TRBV3-1 (or the pseudogene TRBV3-2) and TRBJ2-7; 7 bases are a match to TRBD1. The length of the CDR3 is 16 residues. CDR1 is LGHDT, CDR2 YNNKEL, per germline (reference sequence). J was trimmed by 2 bases and V by 5 bases; bases with no gene match: 12. Here the CDR3 DNA reads TGTGCCAGCAGCGACCCCCTCTCGGGACAGACCTACGAGCAGTACTTC. The encoded protein is CASSDPLSGQTYEQYF.

The rearrangement uses TRBV3-1 (or the pseudogene TRBV3-2) and TRBJ2-7; 7 bases are a match to TRBD2. V was clipped by 5 bases and J by 0 bases; unmatched bases: 4. CDR1 is LGHDT and CDR2 is YNNKEL in the germline V gene (reference sequence). The CDR3 covers 14 residues. This chain's CDR3 is CASSSWDYSYEQYF. The CDR3, as DNA: TGTGCCAGCAGCTCCTGGGACTACTCCTACGAGCAGTACTTC.

The V gene is TRBV7-9, the J gene TRBJ1-4; 9 bases are shared with TRBD1. Germline-derived CDR1 and CDR2 are SEHNR and FQNEAQ (reference sequence). The CDR3 loop spans 17 amino acids. Trimming cost V 5 bases and J 8 bases; bases outside gene matches: 15. DNA for the CDR3: TGTGCCAGCAGCCCGTTTGCCCTGGGACAGGGAAACGAAAAACTGTTTTTT. Its protein product is CASSPFALGQGNEKLFF.

The V gene is TRBV27, the J gene TRBJ2-1; 7 bases fit TRBD2. This CDR3 is 15 amino acids long. V shed 6 bases and J 5 bases; nucleotides not matched to a gene: 10. The V gene's germline CDR1 is MNHEY and CDR2 SMNVEV (reference sequence). The CDR3 region has the DNA TGTGCCAGCAGCTCCGGGGGGACTGGACACAATGAGCAGTTCTTC. Translation gives CASSSGGTGHNEQFF.

The J gene is TRBJ2-7, the V gene TRBV7-2, with TRBD1 matching over 9 bases. This CDR3 is built from 14 residues. V shed 5 bases, J shed 9 bases, and the junction held 11 bases outside the gene matches. The germline V gene encodes CDR1 SGHTA and CDR2 FQGNSA. In nucleotides, the CDR3 is TGTGCCAGCAGCCCACAGGGGGCAATTTCCGGGCAGTACTTC. Amino acid sequence: CASSPQGAISGQYF.

The J gene is TRBJ2-3, the V gene TRBV18, with a weak D call TRBD1 (6 bases). Germline values: CDR1 KGHSH, CDR2 LQKENI. The CDR3 extends over 18 amino acids. The V end lost 3 bases, the J end lost 0 bases, and 19 bases lay between the germline ends. Here the CDR3 reads CASSPPLGGQGSTDTQYF. The CDR3 nucleotides read TGTGCCAGCTCACCTCCTCTAGGGGGACAAGGCAGCACAGATACGCAGTATTTT.